Listed here is a single T cell receptor beta chain. Its antigen specificity is not known. No per-base quality is available; no much larger clone lies one base away. This sample is drawn from a study of blood T cell repertoires in COVID-19 (dated by TCRdb to the early 2020s). Background on the whole study: Samples covering the acute and convalescent phases of COVID-19 were provided by collaborators in the United States, Italy and Spain. The material from the prospective study consisted of cDNA or gDNA derived from T cells, B-cell-depleted T cells, or PBMCs. Subjects who had been exposed to COVID-19, were actively infected with it, or had recovered from it provided the deeply sampled blood TCRbeta repertoires that made up the dataset. The repertoires were made available in a free public database intended to serve as a resource for research on the immune response to SARS-CoV-2. The samples were drawn from the first 160 participants of the ongoing ImmuneRACE study and from some 1,300 subjects provided by 6 global collaborators. The sample metadata nearly always contained a de-identified subject ID, COVID-19 status, age in years and sex. Where available, HLA class I and class II types were obtained from metadata supplied by the sample provider rather than from assay-based typing.

CDR1 and CDR2 were assigned from the germline V gene as SNHLY and FYNNEI. Including cysteine and phenylalanine, the CDR3 has 14 amino acids. The CDR3 DNA has 42 bases and is translated from base 1. V is clipped by 3 bases and J by 6 bases, and the sequence between their germline boundaries is 12 bases long. TCRbeta CDR3 regions were amplified from genomic DNA by means of the immunoSEQ Assay, a bias-controlled multiplex PCR. The authors' analysis ran thus. The number of nucleated cells in each sample was estimated from the amplification of reference gene primers within the assay. To quantify the absolute abundance of each unique TCRbeta CDR3 rearrangement, sequence reads were collapsed and filtered. For each sample, productive Simpson clonality was calculated as the square root of Simpson's diversity index across productive rearrangements. TCRdb took this table from immuneACCESS and kept in-frame rearrangements with V and J called. Such tables lack part of the clones; where checked against another copy, unresolved V genes explain under half of the gap, and the rest is unexplained. V and J calls and clone size are as listed in that table; D and trimming were resolved from the DNA. This sample lists some 100,000 clones; 70% to 90% were detected once. In total, the top ten clones hold roughly 8.1% of the sample.

What the authors observed across the whole study: Clinical and demographic metadata were provided uncurated, with the amount varying by source and participant.

Collaborating institutions collected whole blood in K2EDTA tubes following their own protocols. For TCRbeta analysis, collaborators shipped samples in one of three forms: frozen whole blood, isolated PBMCs, or DNA extracted from either of those sample types. The receptor comes from a woman in her 70s with acute or convalescent COVID-19. The sample was peripheral blood. Recombination linked TRBV2 to TRBJ2-1; matching of 5 bases hints at TRBD2 as the D gene. The nucleotides read TGTGCCAGCAGTGAGGAGGTCAGTTTCAATGAGCAGTTCTTC. Protein translation: CASSEEVSFNEQFF.